Reported below is one TCR beta chain. This clone occurred many times. Its antigen remains unidentified. From the germline J gene comes the end of the CDR3, since the read stops 3 residues before it. This record comes from a study of T cell clonality in common variable immunodeficiency (dated by TCRdb to 2013 to 2016). What the research found in general, with its limitations: Correlations of repertoire features with clinical complications were constrained by heterogeneity among patients within the CVID cohort. CVID TCRbeta sequences reportedly showed fewer deletions and N-nucleotide insertions and lacked highly modified clones with 13 or more V deletions. Healthy controls shared more TCRbeta clones with each other than CVID subjects shared among themselves (p < 0.0001). According to the authors, figuring out what caused the increased clonality in CVID would require sequencing the repertoires of T cell subpopulations. Even though DNA input was the same, control samples had an average of about 80,000 unique sequences each, compared with approximately 32,000 in CVID samples. Increased TCRbeta clonality was found in CVID subjects compared with healthy controls (t-test p = 0.018), with the increase being most characteristic of about a third of subjects.

Most CVID patients and most healthy controls were of Caucasian heritage. Heparinized peripheral whole blood samples of about 5 to 8 ml were collected from each donor. TCRbeta CDR3 repertoires were sequenced from genomic DNA of adults with common variable immune deficiency (CVID) and healthy adult controls. A total of some 22 healthy adult volunteers (about 12 female and approximately 10 male; age range about 20 to 66 years, mean age approximately 34) were included in the control group. Diluted blood was subjected to density centrifugation over Hypaque 1077 or Ficoll-Paque for isolation of peripheral blood mononuclear cells. Unsorted mononuclear cells served as the source of genomic DNA, which was extracted either by Qiagen column purification or by a centrifugation-based method. CVID samples and control samples contributed equivalent amounts of genomic DNA as sequencing input. For every sample, a 60 bp segment covering the rearranged TCRbeta CDR3 region was amplified and then sequenced. TCRbeta amplification used the immunoSEQ assay, a bias-corrected multiplex PCR with high-throughput sequencing. The study's own analysis went as follows. Each unique nucleotide sequence was treated as a clone and annotated with V, D and J genes, copy number and frequency. Sequences were labeled productive if in frame, and non-productive if out of frame or containing stop codons. As previously described, clonality was calculated on the basis of Shannon's entropy. The predicted amino acid sequences of productive clones were used to derive the mean CDR3 Kyte-Doolittle hydropathy. Using the R hclust function, scaled V gene usage was clustered hierarchically with Manhattan distance and complete linkage. To assess clone sharing by CDR3 amino acid sequence, 12 repertoires per group were resampled over 100 rounds. The repertoires were searched for 65 to 80 published EBV-specific and about 250 published CMV-specific TCRbeta sequences. Analysis left out a couple of CVID samples that produced under 10,000 sequences, so fewer than 55 CVID repertoires remained. TCRdb provides this immuneACCESS table in a form limited to in-frame rearrangements. Some clones are lacking; in checked studies, under half of them reflect an unresolved V gene, and why the rest are absent is not known. That table gives V, J and clone size, and the DNA gave D and trimming. The table records over 55,000 clones for this sample, and not one of them appears only once. Under 2% of the sample is in the top ten clones.

V lost 0 bases and J lost 1 base, and the count of bases not matched to a germline gene is 0. The CDR3 runs 14 amino acids, cysteine and phenylalanine included. Part of the CDR3 DNA is given, 33 bases translated from base 1. The germline V gene supplies CDR1 SGHRS and CDR2 YFSETQ. Recombination linked TRBV5-1 to TRBJ1-1, with 7 bases in between that match TRBD1. The receptor's source is a person aged 18-70 years in good health. Specimen: peripheral blood mononuclear cells. The DNA read from the CDR3 is TGCGCCAGCAGCTTGGGGGACAGGAACACTGAA. Translation gives CASSLGDRNTE. The entire CDR3 reads CASSLGDRNTEAFF.